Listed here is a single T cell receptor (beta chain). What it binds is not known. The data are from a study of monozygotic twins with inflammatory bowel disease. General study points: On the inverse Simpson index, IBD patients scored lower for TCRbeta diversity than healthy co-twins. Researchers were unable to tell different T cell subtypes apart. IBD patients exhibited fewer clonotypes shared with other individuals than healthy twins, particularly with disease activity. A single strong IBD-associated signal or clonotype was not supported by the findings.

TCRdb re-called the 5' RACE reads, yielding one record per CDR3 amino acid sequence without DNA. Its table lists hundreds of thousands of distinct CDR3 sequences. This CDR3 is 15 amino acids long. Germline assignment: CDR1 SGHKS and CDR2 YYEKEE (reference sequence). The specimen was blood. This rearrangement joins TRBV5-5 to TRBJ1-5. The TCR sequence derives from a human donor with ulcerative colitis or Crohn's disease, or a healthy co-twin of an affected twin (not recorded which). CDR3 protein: CASSFSGPENQPQHF.